The text below deals with one TCR beta chain. Its antigen is as yet unknown. At one end, the junction sequence differs from germline, possibly due to a read error. This entry belongs to a study of metastatic and nonmetastatic thyroid tumors. Regarding the study as a whole: Versus benign nodules, malignant thyroid tumors reportedly had significantly higher TCR beta diversity, in blood and tumor.

Under the authors' procedure: To classify distant metastasis in papillary thyroid cancer, a model was built from CDR3 differences across clinicopathological groups. TCRdb ran MiXCR on the PCR reads. TCRdb's processing, not the study's, gives the V and J calls here. Among around 22,000 clones listed, approximately 20% were seen once. Prior to thyroid surgery, none of the patients had received any treatment. The CDR3 spans 10 residues. Specimen: blood. This sequence originates from a male donor with papillary thyroid cancer or a benign thyroid nodule (not recorded which). Some clones in this sample may be carry-over from other donors' samples. The rearrangement links TRBV12-3 or TRBV12-4 to TRBJ2-7; D remains unclear. CDR3 sequence: CARGTYEQYF. The CDR3, as DNA: TGCGCCAGAGGAACCTACGAGCAGTACTTC.